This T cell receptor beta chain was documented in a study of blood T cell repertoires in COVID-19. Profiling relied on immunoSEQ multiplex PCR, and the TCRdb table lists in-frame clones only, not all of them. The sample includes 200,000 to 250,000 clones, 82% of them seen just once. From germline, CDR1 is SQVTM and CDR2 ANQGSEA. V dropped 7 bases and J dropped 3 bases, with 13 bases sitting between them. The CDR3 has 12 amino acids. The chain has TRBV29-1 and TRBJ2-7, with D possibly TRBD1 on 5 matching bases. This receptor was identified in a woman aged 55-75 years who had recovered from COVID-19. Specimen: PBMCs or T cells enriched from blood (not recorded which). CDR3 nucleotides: TGCAGCGCCTACCAACAGGACTACGAGCAGTACTTC. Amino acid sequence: CSAYQQDYEQYF.